This T cell receptor (beta chain) came from a study of vaccination effects on CD4 cells after COVID-19. Study context: Each person got two doses of an mRNA SARS-CoV-2 vaccine, BNT162b2 or mRNA-1273. Study-level results: Long after vaccination, the clones induced by infection and by vaccine shrank markedly in size.

J was trimmed by 5 bases and V by 6 bases; bases with no gene match: 9. This CDR3 spans 15 amino acids. From germline, CDR1 is SQVTM and CDR2 ANQGSEA. This clone came up a few times. Its specificity is unknown. Some clones are missing from TCRdb's copy, which holds only in-frame ones; the method was immunoSEQ multiplex PCR. The profile shows roughly 41,000 clones, roughly 70% of them singletons. Antigen-specific CD4+ T cells were expanded with viral peptide pools in the ViraFEST assay before sequencing. Cells that had been cultured for 10 days were the source of isolated CD4+ T cells. In the vaccine recipients, nucleocapsid antibodies were negative and there was no prior SARS-CoV-2 infection.

This TCR was recovered from a human donor who received a COVID-19 vaccine. J is TRBJ2-7 and V is TRBV29-1; 14 positions match TRBD2. Sample: CD4+ T cells from PBMCs cultured with HCoV-OC43 spike peptides, taken before COVID-19 vaccination. Subset denoted: HCoV-OC43 spike overlapping peptide pool stimulation. CDR3 residues: CSVVPGLAGVDEQYF. The DNA of the CDR3 is TGCAGCGTCGTACCGGGACTAGCGGGAGTTGACGAGCAGTACTTC.